These 30 T cell receptor beta chains originate from one sample sequenced in a study of blood T cell repertoires in COVID-19. Generated by immunoSEQ multiplex PCR, the TCRdb table keeps only in-frame clones and is missing some. The sample records approximately 140,000 clones, over 75% being singletons. Sample: PBMCs or T cells enriched from blood (not recorded which). These receptors were obtained from a woman aged 25-40 years with acute COVID-19.

V gene TRBV28 combines with J gene TRBJ1-4, with D possibly TRBD1 on 5 matching bases. Trimming pared 6 bases from V and 4 bases from J, leaving 15 bases between. The germline V gene encodes CDR1 MDHEN and CDR2 SYDVKM. CDR3 size: 15 residues. This chain's CDR3 is CASSPSGGGNEKLFF. The CDR3 bases are TGTGCCAGCAGCCCCTCGGGGGGTGGTAATGAAAAACTGTTTTTT.

The J gene is TRBJ2-7, the V gene TRBV7-2; 8 positions agree with TRBD2. Germline V CDR1 and CDR2: SGHTA, FQGNSA. This CDR3 region has 15 residues. The junction had 10 bases not matched to a gene; V was cut back by 7 bases and J by 2 bases. CDR3 nucleotide sequence: TGTGCCAGCAACGACCCCACTAGCGGCACCTACGAGCAGTACTTC. This encodes CASNDPTSGTYEQYF.

J is TRBJ2-7 and V is TRBV7-8, with 9 positions matching TRBD2. Trimming at V came to 5 bases and at J to 7 bases, leaving 6 bases not matched to a gene. Germline CDR1 and CDR2: SGHVS and FQNEAQ. The CDR3 runs 13 residues. The DNA of the CDR3 is TGTGCCAGCAGCCGGGGGACTAGCTGGGAGCAGTACTTC. Amino acid sequence: CASSRGTSWEQYF.

This chain connects TRBV28 to TRBJ2-7, with 8 bases identical to TRBD1. V lost 5 bases, J lost 1 base, and 7 bases stayed unmatched. Germline values: CDR1 MDHEN, CDR2 SYDVKM. This CDR3 spans 15 amino acids. For the CDR3, the DNA is TGTGCCAGCAGTGCGGGACAGGAGGGGTCCTACGAGCAGTACTTC. Protein product: CASSAGQEGSYEQYF. Using reference TRBV28 and TRBJ2-7 for the parts outside the CDR3, the full variable domain is DVKVTQSSRYLVKRTGEKVFLECVQDMDHENMFWYRQDPGLGLRLIYFSYDVKMKEKGDIPEGYSVSREKKERFSLILESASTNQTSMYLCASSAGQEGSYEQYFGPGTRLTVT.

This clone has more than one count but fewer than ten. This chain joins TRBV12-3 or TRBV12-4 and TRBJ1-4; no firm D call. The ends were cut back, 3 bases at V and 8 bases at J, with 7 bases in the middle. This CDR3 spans 12 amino acids. The CDR3 DNA reads TGTGCCAGCAGTTTTACCAGGGAAAAACTGTTTTTT. This translates into CASSFTREKLFF.

The chain uses TRBV14 and TRBJ2-1; TRBD2 matches at 13 bases. From germline, CDR1 is SGHDN and CDR2 FVKESK. The CDR3 runs to 15 residues. The trim removed 4 bases at V and 9 bases at J, leaving 6 bases unmatched. This CDR3 reads CASSRGLAGVAEQFF. In DNA form, the CDR3 reads TGTGCCAGCAGCCGCGGACTAGCGGGAGTTGCTGAGCAGTTCTTC.

The rearrangement uses TRBV28 and TRBJ2-7; D is undetermined. Trimming removed 3 bases at V and 0 bases at J, with 6 bases between. Germline loops: CDR1 MDHEN, CDR2 SYDVKM. This CDR3 comprises 13 residues. CDR3 sequence: CASSLPSSYEQYF. The CDR3 nucleotides read TGTGCCAGCAGTTTGCCCAGCTCCTACGAGCAGTACTTC.

The chain joins TRBV5-4 to TRBJ2-3; tentative D call: TRBD2 (5 bases). Germline V gene data show CDR1 as SGHNT and CDR2 as YYREEE (reference sequence). V gave up 4 bases and J gave up 0 bases, with 12 bases separating them. The CDR3 consists of 15 residues. CDR3 sequence (DNA): TGTGCCAGCAGCCCCGGACTGGTTAGCACAGATACGCAGTATTTT. It yields the protein CASSPGLVSTDTQYF.

This rearrangement joins TRBV2 to TRBJ2-1; no clear D. The CDR3 contains 14 residues. V gave up 6 bases and J gave up 1 base, with 10 bases separating them. CDR1 is SNHLY, CDR2 FYNNEI, per germline. The CDR3 sequence: CASSPRVSYNEQFF. CDR3 in DNA: TGTGCCAGCAGCCCTAGAGTATCCTACAATGAGCAGTTCTTC.

The rearrangement links TRBV20-1 to TRBJ1-1, with D unresolved. The CDR3 totals 11 residues. CDR1 is DFQATT, CDR2 SNEGSKA, per germline (reference sequence). Trimming removed 3 bases at V and 9 bases at J, with 11 bases between. In DNA, the CDR3 is TGCAGTGCTAGCAGGTCCCTGAAAGCTTTCTTT. Translation: CSASRSLKAFF.

V is TRBV2 and J is TRBJ2-7, with TRBD2 identical over 7 bases. V shed 6 bases, J shed 4 bases, and the junction held 12 bases outside the gene matches. The CDR3 has 15 residues. Germline CDR1 reads SNHLY; CDR2 reads FYNNEI. The CDR3 protein is CASSPGRGNAYEQYF. CDR3 DNA sequence: TGTGCCAGCAGCCCGGGGAGGGGAAACGCTTACGAGCAGTACTTC.

The chain carries TRBV9 and TRBJ1-2; the D gene is possibly TRBD1 (5 bases). This CDR3 region has 15 residues. V gave up 4 bases and J gave up 2 bases, with 15 bases separating them. Germline values: CDR1 SGDLS, CDR2 YYNGEE. The CDR3 coding sequence is TGTGCCAGCAGCCCGCGACAGAAGATCAACTATGGCTACACCTTC. Its protein product is CASSPRQKINYGYTF. The full variable domain, rest sourced from reference TRBV9 and TRBJ1-2, is DSGVTQTPKHLITATGQRVTLRCSPRSGDLSVYWYQQSLDQGLQFLIQYYNGEERAKGNILERFSAQQFPDLHSELNLSSLELGDSALYFCASSPRQKINYGYTFGSGTRLTVV.

This clone was picked up one time. The CDR3 nucleotides are TGCGCCAGCAGCCAAGGACGGGGGAACACTGAAGCTTTCTTT. It yields the protein CASSQGRGNTEAFF. V is TRBV4-1 and J is TRBJ1-1; D uncertain. With 1 base removed from V and 1 base from J, the gap between germline ends came to 7 bases. Germline V gene data show CDR1 as MGHRA and CDR2 as YSYEKL. The CDR3 is made up of 14 amino acids.

The chain is built from TRBV6-5 and TRBJ2-2; 10 bases match TRBD2. Germline CDR1 and CDR2: MNHEY and SVGAGI. The length of the CDR3 is 16 residues. With 4 bases clipped from V and 5 bases from J, the junction kept 7 bases outside the gene matches. The CDR3 bases are TGTGCCAGCAGTTCCCTAGCGGGGGCACGGACCGGGGAGCTGTTTTTT. Protein: CASSSLAGARTGELFF.

The chain recombines TRBV24-1 with TRBJ1-5; D possibly corresponds to TRBD1 (6 bases). CDR1 KGHDR and CDR2 SFDVKD come from the germline V gene. The CDR3 length is 13 residues. Trimming removed 7 bases from V and 6 bases from J, with 12 bases in between. The CDR3 coding sequence is TGTGCCACCAGCAGGGAGGGGGGTCAGCCCCAGCATTTT. It encodes CATSREGGQPQHF.

The gene calls are TRBV10-3 and TRBJ2-1, with TRBD2 matching over 7 bases. This CDR3 comprises 17 residues. V shed 2 bases and J 2 bases; nucleotides not matched to a gene: 9. Germline CDR1 reads ENHRY; CDR2 reads SYGVKD. The CDR3 reads CAISEHSSGGPYNEQFF. In nucleotides, the CDR3 is TGTGCCATCAGTGAGCATAGTTCGGGAGGTCCCTACAATGAGCAGTTCTTC.

V gene TRBV9 combines with J gene TRBJ1-1; TRBD1 is a possible D gene (6 bases). Germline CDR1 is SGDLS and CDR2 is YYNGEE. V shed 4 bases and J shed 6 bases, with 16 bases lying between them. CDR3 size: 14 residues. The CDR3: CASSTGGSSPEAFF. The CDR3 DNA is TGTGCCAGCAGCACGGGGGGCAGTAGCCCTGAAGCTTTCTTT.

In its sample, this clone was seen a few times. The rearrangement uses TRBV15 and TRBJ1-5; D gene unclear. Trimming took off 8 bases at V and 1 base at J, with 15 bases between the two ends. Germline V gives CDR1 LNHNV, CDR2 YYDKDF (reference sequence). This CDR3 spans 15 amino acids. The CDR3 region is CATSHTAESNQPQHF. The CDR3 coding sequence is TGTGCCACCTCTCATACAGCGGAAAGCAATCAGCCCCAGCATTTT.

The V and J genes are TRBV7-3 and TRBJ2-1; D not certain. CDR3 length equals 14 residues. Trimming left V 2 bases short and J 7 bases short, with 12 bases between. Germline-derived CDR1 and CDR2 are SGHTA and FQGTGA. The CDR3 protein is CASSLDPRRNEQFF. The CDR3 region has the DNA TGTGCCAGCAGCTTAGATCCTAGAAGGAATGAGCAGTTCTTC.

The V call is TRBV5-1, the J call TRBJ1-1; tentatively, D is TRBD1 (5 bases). Germline V CDR1 and CDR2: SGHRS, YFSETQ. Trimming took off 0 bases at V and 5 bases at J, with 11 bases between the two ends. The CDR3 consists of 14 residues. CDR3 sequence: CASSLGTGGTEAFF. The DNA of the CDR3 is TGCGCCAGCAGCTTGGGGACCGGGGGAACTGAAGCTTTCTTT.

By share, this clone ranks as medium-sized (0.01 to 0.1%). V is TRBV4-1 and J is TRBJ1-2; TRBD1 aligns across 7 bases. CDR3 size: 14 residues. V trimming: 1 base; J trimming: 3 bases; junction bases outside the gene matches: 2. CDR1 and CDR2 (germline): MGHRA, YSYEKL. This CDR3 reads CASSQGGQYYGYTF. The CDR3 nucleotides read TGCGCCAGCAGCCAAGGGGGACAGTACTATGGCTACACCTTC.

This clone has just a few counts. This chain links TRBV7-2 with TRBJ1-2; maybe TRBD1 (5 bases). Trimming took off 2 bases at V and 5 bases at J, with 9 bases between the two ends. The CDR3 runs to 13 residues. The V gene's germline CDR1 is SGHTA and CDR2 FQGNSA. CDR3 protein: CASSLQGWYGYTF. CDR3 nucleotides: TGTGCCAGCAGCTTACAGGGCTGGTATGGCTACACCTTC.

The J gene is TRBJ1-5, the V gene TRBV9, with unresolved D. This CDR3 contains 13 residues. The germline gives CDR1 SGDLS, CDR2 YYNGEE. The germline V and J ends were trimmed by 4 bases and 7 bases, with 12 bases remaining between them. CDR3 nucleotides: TGTGCCAGCAGCCCTCAGCCGGGACAGCCCCAGCATTTT. This translates into CASSPQPGQPQHF.

This chain connects TRBV12-3 or TRBV12-4 to TRBJ1-1; D not certain. With 1 base removed from V and 11 bases from J, the gap between germline ends came to 14 bases. The CDR3 is 13 amino acids. In nucleotides, the CDR3 is TGTGCCAGCAGTTTAGGGCATACGAGGTGGGCTTTCTTT. This sequence encodes CASSLGHTRWAFF.

V and J are TRBV28 and TRBJ1-3; 7 positions match TRBD1. V trimming: 5 bases; J trimming: 3 bases; junction bases outside the gene matches: 4. In germline, CDR1 is MDHEN, CDR2 SYDVKM. CDR3 length equals 14 residues. CDR3 amino acids: CASSRTGDGNTIYF. CDR3 sequence (DNA): TGTGCCAGCAGTCGTACAGGGGATGGAAACACCATATATTTT.

In DNA form, the CDR3 reads TGTGCCAGCAACCCCGCGGGGTCCTATGGCTACACCTTC. The encoded protein is CASNPAGSYGYTF. The V and J genes are TRBV28 and TRBJ1-2; D remains ambiguous. Germline loops: CDR1 MDHEN, CDR2 SYDVKM. The germline V and J ends were trimmed by 7 bases and 4 bases, with 13 bases remaining between them. The CDR3 totals 13 residues.

The chain links TRBV9 to TRBJ2-5, with 9 bases lining up with TRBD2. CDR1 and CDR2 (germline): SGDLS, YYNGEE. The V segment lost 2 bases and the J segment 4 bases; nucleotides outside the gene matches: 6. The CDR3 is made up of 15 amino acids. CDR3 DNA sequence: TGTGCCAGCAGCGTGGCTGGCGGGAGGGGAGAGACCCAGTACTTC. Its protein product is CASSVAGGRGETQYF.

This clone is a singleton in its sample. This chain joins TRBV7-6 and TRBJ2-3; 7 nucleotides align to TRBD2. Germline assignment: CDR1 SGHVS and CDR2 FNYEAQ. J was trimmed by 7 bases and V by 4 bases; bases with no gene match: 11. There are 15 residues in the CDR3. Here the CDR3 DNA reads TGTGCCAGCAGCTATCAGGCGGGAGAGTGGTATACGCAGTATTTT. Protein: CASSYQAGEWYTQYF.

The chain's CDR3 is CASSFGPGQSYEQYF. The CDR3 region has the DNA TGTGCCAGCAGCTTCGGTCCGGGACAGAGCTACGAGCAGTACTTC. The chain employs TRBV7-2 and TRBJ2-7; 7 bases are shared with TRBD1. Germline-derived CDR1 and CDR2 are SGHTA and FQGNSA. V lost 3 bases and J lost 3; bases outside the gene matches: 8. The CDR3 is 15 residues long.

This clone has more than one count but fewer than ten. The gene calls are TRBV9 and TRBJ2-7; 7 bases agree with TRBD2. Germline loops: CDR1 SGDLS, CDR2 YYNGEE. V gave up 0 bases and J gave up 6 bases; unmatched junction bases: 12. The CDR3 has 16 amino acids. The CDR3 region has the DNA TGTGCCAGCAGCGTAGGAAGTGCGGGAGCGCGTCGCGAGCAGTACTTC. It translates to CASSVGSAGARREQYF.